Shown below are 19 T cell receptor beta chains from a single sample sequenced in a study of T cells after yellow fever vaccination (dated by TCRdb to between 2018 and 2021). The treatment or condition tag for this specimen amounts to: live attenuated yellow fever vaccine strain. Library preparation was by 5' RACE. The sequencing machine was an Illumina NovaSeq 6000. Through fastp at Q25 and MiXCR, TCRdb rebuilt clones from the public reads, retaining in-frame beta chains. Records with the same CDR3 protein are collapsed into one entry carrying the most frequent genes and DNA. The sample yields 300,000 to 350,000 distinct CDR3 sequences; 3.5% to 4.5% were counted once. Roughly 19% of the sample belongs to the ten largest clones. Here the sequenced sample was PBMCs, taken 15 days after the yellow fever booster vaccination. The origin of the receptors is a man aged 18 to 30 who received the YFV17D yellow fever vaccine.

This chain connects TRBV20-1 to TRBJ2-3; perhaps D is TRBD1 or TRBD2 (5 bases each). V shed 5 bases and J shed 0 bases, with 12 bases lying between them. The V gene's germline CDR1 is DFQATT and CDR2 SNEGSKA (reference sequence). The CDR3 is made up of 14 amino acids. The CDR3: CSAGDPSSTDTQYF. For the CDR3, the DNA is TGCAGTGCTGGGGACCCTTCAAGCACAGATACGCAGTATTTT.

This clonotype showed up just a few times. The chain joins TRBV12-3 or TRBV12-4 to TRBJ2-4, with TRBD1 matching 9 bases. The trim removed 2 bases at V and 2 bases at J, leaving 13 bases unmatched. CDR3 length: 19 amino acids. CDR3 in amino acids: CASSLSRDRVHVSKNIQYF. The CDR3 DNA reads as TGTGCCAGCAGTTTATCCCGGGACAGGGTTCACGTTTCCAAAAACATTCAGTACTTC.

The gene calls are TRBV11-2 and TRBJ2-7; 7 nucleotides line up with TRBD1. Trimming cost V 4 bases and J 3 bases; bases outside gene matches: 6. The germline V gene has CDR1 SGHAT and CDR2 FQNNGV. The CDR3 sequence is 14 residues long. CDR3 amino acids: CASSSSDRYYEQYF. In DNA, the CDR3 is TGTGCCAGCAGCTCGTCGGACAGGTACTACGAGCAGTACTTC.

The chain is built from TRBV12-3 or TRBV12-4 and TRBJ2-2; 9 nucleotides align to TRBD1. This CDR3 is built from 15 residues. V dropped 7 bases and J dropped 0; count of bases not matched to a gene: 3. CDR3 loop: CASKWTGANTGELFF. Written as DNA, the CDR3 is TGTGCCAGCAAATGGACAGGGGCGAACACCGGGGAGCTGTTTTTT.

This clonotype was counted at least ten times. This sequence joins TRBV7-2 and TRBJ2-3, with D possibly TRBD2 on 5 matching bases. The ends were cut back, 4 bases at V and 6 bases at J, with 17 bases in the middle. In germline, CDR1 is SGHTA, CDR2 FQGNSA. The CDR3 contains 15 residues. CDR3: CASSSSSAAADTQYF. The CDR3 DNA reads TGTGCCAGCAGCTCGTCCAGCGCAGCGGCGGATACGCAGTATTTT.

In this sample, this clonotype turned up a few times. V and J are TRBV24-1 and TRBJ2-7; TRBD2 matches at 9 bases. The CDR3 sequence is 15 residues long. Unmatched junction bases numbered 11, after V lost 9 bases and J lost 3 bases. Germline CDR1 KGHDR, CDR2 SFDVKD. CDR3 protein: CATRRRAGGNYEQYV. As DNA, the CDR3 is TGTGCCACCCGGAGACGTGCGGGGGGGAACTACGAGCAGTACGTC.

This clonotype was observed a few times. The V gene is TRBV7-2, the J gene TRBJ2-3, with D unclear. The CDR3 covers 14 residues. The V end was cut by 1 base, the J end by 5 bases, with 10 bases between. Per germline, CDR1 SGHTA and CDR2 FQGNSA. The CDR3 bases are TGTGCCAGCAGCTTAGGGCATTCGGGAGATACGCAGTATTTT. Its translation is CASSLGHSGDTQYF.

A remark on this clonotype: Mismatch with germline at one junction end may stem from a read error. The genes are TRBV6-4 and TRBJ2-1; a possible D gene is TRBD1 (5 bases). CDR1 and CDR2 (germline): MRHNA, SNTAGT. The CDR3 is 14 amino acids. In DNA, the CDR3 is TGTGCCAGCAGTCCAGGGAACTCCTTCAATGAGCAGTTCTTC. It translates to CASSPGNSFNEQFF.

Ten or more counts support this clonotype. The chain combines TRBV6-5 with TRBJ2-7; TRBD2 is a possible D gene (5 bases). V dropped 6 bases and J dropped 2 bases, with 29 bases sitting between them. Germline values: CDR1 MNHEY, CDR2 SVGAGI. This CDR3 has 19 amino acids. The CDR3 is CASSLVRAAWRNGAYEQYV. The CDR3 bases are TGTGCCAGCAGCCTAGTTCGTGCCGCGTGGAGGAACGGCGCCTACGAGCAGTACGTC.

This clonotype occurred many times. The chain combines TRBV7-9 with TRBJ2-3; D call uncertain. Per germline, CDR1 SEHNR and CDR2 FQNEAQ (reference sequence). Trimming took 0 bases from V and 1 from J, leaving 8 bases between them. CDR3 size: 15 residues. Here the CDR3 DNA reads TGTGCCAGCAGCTTAGCTCTCCGGGGCACAGATACGCAGTATTTT. This gives the protein CASSLALRGTDTQYF.

This clonotype was observed at least ten times. The rearrangement links TRBV27 to TRBJ1-1; the D gene is possibly TRBD1 (5 bases). The CDR3 is made up of 15 amino acids. V lost 0 bases and J 2 bases, leaving 10 bases between the germline ends. In germline, CDR1 is MNHEY, CDR2 SMNVEV (reference sequence). CDR3 sequence (DNA): TGTGCCAGCAGTTTATCATACAGGCAAAACACTGAAGCTTTCTTT. It yields the protein CASSLSYRQNTEAFF.

This clonotype was observed many times. This chain connects TRBV4-3 to TRBJ2-7; unclear D gene. Germline CDR1 reads LGHNA; CDR2 reads YSLEER. Deletions cut 0 bases from V and 3 bases from J, with 9 bases between. This CDR3 is built from 14 residues. The DNA of the CDR3 is TGCGCCAGCAGCCAAGATCTAGGGTACTACGAGCAGTACTTC. Translated: CASSQDLGYYEQYF.

This clonotype appeared many times. V and J are TRBV12-3 or TRBV12-4 and TRBJ2-7; D gene unclear. This CDR3 is 13 amino acids long. Trimming removed 3 bases at V and 7 bases at J, with 13 bases between. The CDR3 is CASSFNRVGEQYF. The CDR3 coding sequence is TGTGCCAGCAGTTTTAACCGGGTGGGGGAGCAGTACTTC.

This clonotype was found many times. The chain employs TRBV7-2 and TRBJ2-1; D tentatively reads TRBD1 or TRBD2 (5 bases each). Trimming stripped 5 bases from V and 12 bases from J, with 23 bases between. Germline V gene lookup returns CDR1 SGHTA and CDR2 FQGNSA. The CDR3 is 15 residues long. The CDR3 region has the DNA TGTGCCAGCAGCCCTAATCCGACAGTGGACTCCTCGCAGTTCTTC. Encoded protein: CASSPNPTVDSSQFF.

This clonotype was seen a handful of times. The genes are TRBV20-1 and TRBJ1-1; D is undetermined. V lost 0 bases to trimming and J lost 3 bases, with 11 bases between them. The germline CDR1 and CDR2 sequences are DFQATT and SNEGSKA (reference sequence). The CDR3 has 14 amino acids. The CDR3 loop is CSARDSTRDTEAFF. The CDR3 nucleotides are TGCAGTGCTAGAGACTCCACGAGGGACACTGAAGCTTTCTTT.

This clonotype has ten or more counts. V usage is TRBV5-1 and J usage is TRBJ2-1; D uncertain. CDR1 and CDR2 from the germline V gene are SGHRS and YFSETQ. This CDR3 is 15 amino acids long. V shed 0 bases and J shed 4 bases, with 11 bases lying between them. The CDR3 region is CASSLVLTSYNEQFF. In DNA, the CDR3 is TGCGCCAGCAGCTTGGTTCTAACCTCTTACAATGAGCAGTTCTTC.

In this sample, this clonotype turned up a few times. This chain uses TRBV5-1 with TRBJ2-1, with D hard to call. CDR1 is SGHRS, CDR2 YFSETQ, per germline. Trimming left V 5 bases short and J 11 bases short, with 20 bases between. The length of the CDR3 is 14 residues. Here the CDR3 DNA reads TGCGCCAGCAGGCTGTCCCCCGCGGTCGAGCAGCAGTTCTTC. This codes for CASRLSPAVEQQFF.

This clonotype has at least ten counts. CDR3 amino acids: CASSSGQAGGNSPLHF. The DNA for the CDR3 is TGTGCCAGCAGCTCGGGACAGGCTGGCGGTAATTCACCCCTCCACTTT. V gene TRBV5-6 combines with J gene TRBJ1-6; 8 bases map to TRBD1. With 3 bases clipped from V and 6 bases from J, the junction kept 8 bases outside the gene matches. In germline, CDR1 is SGHDT, CDR2 YYEEEE. The CDR3 contains 16 residues. Variable domain in full (rest from reference TRBV5-6 and TRBJ1-6): DAGVTQSPTHLIKTRGQQVTLRCSPKSGHDTVSWYQQALGQGPQFIFQYYEEEERQRGNFPDRFSGHQFPNYSSELNVNALLLGDSALYLCASSSGQAGGNSPLHFGNGTRLTVT.

The genes are TRBV6-2 or TRBV6-3 and TRBJ2-7; D remains unclear. From germline, CDR1 is MNHEY and CDR2 SVGEGT. This CDR3 comprises 13 residues. Trimming took 8 bases from V and 3 from J, leaving 14 bases between them. This chain's CDR3 is CASGWTRDYEQYF. DNA for the CDR3: TGTGCCAGCGGCTGGACGAGAGACTACGAGCAGTACTTC.